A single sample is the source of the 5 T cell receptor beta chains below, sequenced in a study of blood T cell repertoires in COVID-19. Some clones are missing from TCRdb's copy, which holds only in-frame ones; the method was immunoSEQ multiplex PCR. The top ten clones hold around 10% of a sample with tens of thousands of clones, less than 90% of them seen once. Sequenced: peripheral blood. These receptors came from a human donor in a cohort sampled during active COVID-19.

The CDR3 is CATSRAGTYNEQFF. DNA of the CDR3: TGTGCCACCAGCAGAGCGGGGACCTACAATGAGCAGTTCTTC. The genes are TRBV15 and TRBJ2-1; a weak D match, TRBD2 (5 bases). V was clipped by 1 base and J by 2 bases, with 6 bases between them. The CDR3 totals 14 residues. Per germline, CDR1 LNHNV and CDR2 YYDKDF (reference sequence).

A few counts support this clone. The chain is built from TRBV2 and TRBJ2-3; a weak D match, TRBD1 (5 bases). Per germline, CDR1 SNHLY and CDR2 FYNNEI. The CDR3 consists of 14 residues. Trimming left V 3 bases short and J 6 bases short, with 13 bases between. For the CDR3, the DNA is TGTGCCAGCAGTGAGGTCAGGGCCAGTGATACGCAGTATTTT. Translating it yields CASSEVRASDTQYF.

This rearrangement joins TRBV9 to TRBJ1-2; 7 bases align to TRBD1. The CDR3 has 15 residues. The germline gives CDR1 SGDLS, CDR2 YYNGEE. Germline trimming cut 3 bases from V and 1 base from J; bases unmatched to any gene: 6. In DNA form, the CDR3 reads TGTGCCAGCAGCGCCGGGGGACAGATTAACTATGGCTACACCTTC. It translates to CASSAGGQINYGYTF.

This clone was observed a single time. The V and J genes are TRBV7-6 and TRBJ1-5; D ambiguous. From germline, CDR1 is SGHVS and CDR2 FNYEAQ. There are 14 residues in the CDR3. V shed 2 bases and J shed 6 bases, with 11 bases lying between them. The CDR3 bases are TGTGCCAGCAGCTTAACGGGATCGGGTCAGCCCCAGCATTTT. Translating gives CASSLTGSGQPQHF.

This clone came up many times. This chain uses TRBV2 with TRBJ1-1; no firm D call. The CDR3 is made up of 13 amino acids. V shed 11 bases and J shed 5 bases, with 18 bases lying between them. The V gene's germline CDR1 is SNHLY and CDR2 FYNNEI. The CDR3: CAGLVAARTEAFF. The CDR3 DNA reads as TGTGCCGGACTAGTGGCGGCGAGGACTGAAGCTTTCTTT.